This T cell receptor beta chain was documented in a study of post-analysis software for immune sequencing data. Study information: As for disease course, relapsing-remitting, secondary progressive and progressive-relapsing multiple sclerosis were all included. Regarding the study as a whole: The F measure placed samples prepared in the same batch into strongly shared clusters. About five TRBV segments occurring more often in patients than controls included TRBV5-6, TRBV5-1 and TRBV20-1. Significantly lower normalized Chao1 diversity was seen in multiple sclerosis patients than in controls.

Per germline, CDR1 MGHRA and CDR2 YSYEKL. J was trimmed by 1 base and V by 2 bases; bases with no gene match: 4. The CDR3 is 16 residues long. Presence of unique molecular identifiers characterized the TCR beta cDNA libraries. Out of 1 to 10 million T cells, a few hundred thousand cDNA molecules were generated. TCRdb re-called the PCR reads through MiXCR, storing one row per CDR3 protein. The sample has a few hundred thousand distinct CDR3 sequences, nearly 45% seen once. This clonotype was seen a handful of times. Antigen specificity is unknown. Sequencing was done on a sample of blood. This TCR came from a girl aged 10-17 years with multiple sclerosis. The gene calls are TRBV4-1 and TRBJ2-5; 10 nucleotides align to TRBD2. The CDR3 protein is CASSQILAGPQETQYF. The CDR3 bases are TGCGCCAGCAGCCAAATACTAGCGGGACCCCAAGAGACCCAGTACTTC.